The entry below gives a single TCR beta chain sequence along with its context. The assay was immunoSEQ multiplex PCR, and TCRdb's table has in-frame clones only and misses some. The table shows about 49,000 clones, with nearly 95% occurring only once. This sample is part of a study of T cell changes during pregnancy in multiple sclerosis. Trimming took 1 base from V and 8 from J; bases not matched to a gene: 7. This CDR3 region has 14 residues. The V and J genes are TRBV5-3 and TRBJ1-2; TRBD1 matches at 8 bases. TRBV5-3 is recorded as an ORF, its role being uncertain. This clonotype was sampled from a female donor with multiple sclerosis, enrolled in a pregnancy study. This sample comprised peripheral blood, obtained after pregnancy. CDR3 DNA: TGTGCCAGAAGCTTGTGGACAGGGTCGAAGGGCTACACCTTC. Protein product: CARSLWTGSKGYTF.